Below are 10 T cell receptor beta chains sequenced from a single sample in a study of T cells in Graves' hyperthyroidism and ophthalmopathy. There were TCR beta CDR3 regions amplified from RNA transcripts. First-round RT-PCR with HTBI primers amplified the TCR CDR3 region. Via MiXCR, TCRdb re-called the multiplex PCR reads, giving one row per CDR3 protein. The data hold under 400,000 distinct CDR3 sequences, with under 25% observed a single time. The specimen sequenced was blood. Receptors were obtained from a woman aged 50 to 60 with Graves' hyperthyroidism.

A few counts support this clonotype. This sequence joins TRBV13 and TRBJ1-2; D gene uncertain. V was cut by 2 bases and J by 1 base, with 8 bases left in between. This CDR3 has 14 amino acids. Germline lookup yields CDR1 PRHDT and CDR2 FYEKMQ (reference sequence). This CDR3 is CASSLWAVNYGYTF. Here the CDR3 DNA reads TGTGCCAGCAGCTTATGGGCAGTTAACTATGGCTACACCTTC.

This clonotype was detected many times. The rearrangement uses TRBV3-1 and TRBJ1-1; perhaps TRBD1 as D (5 bases). Trimming stripped 1 base from V and 1 base from J, with 16 bases between. The CDR3 spans 17 residues. The germline V gene has CDR1 LGHDT and CDR2 YNNKEL (reference sequence). The CDR3 nucleotides read TGTGCCAGCAGCCAAGTTGCGGGGCGGGGGACGAACACTGAAGCTTTCTTT. It yields the protein CASSQVAGRGTNTEAFF. The variable domain in full, with the rest retrieved from reference TRBV3-1 and TRBJ1-1, is DTAVSQTPKYLVTQMGNDKSIKCEQNLGHDTMYWYKQDSKKFLKIMFSYNNKELIINETVPNRFSPKSPDKAHLNLHINSLELGDSAVYFCASSQVAGRGTNTEAFFGQGTRLTVV.

This clonotype was observed at least ten times. The chain recombines TRBV12-3 or TRBV12-4 with TRBJ2-5, with D perhaps matching TRBD2 (5 bases). V was shortened by 4 bases and J by 5 bases, with 17 bases between the two germline ends. The CDR3 is 15 residues long. CDR3: CASSWGGGLQETQYF. CDR3 DNA sequence: TGTGCCAGCAGTTGGGGTGGAGGACTTCAGGAGACCCAGTACTTC.

Of note for this clonotype: This may be a read error, as it is one base from a much larger clone. The chain combines TRBV5-1 with TRBJ2-7; 8 bases match TRBD2. The length of the CDR3 is 13 residues. In germline, CDR1 is SGHRS, CDR2 YFSETQ. CDR3 sequence reads: CASSYSGTYKQYF. DNA of the CDR3: TGCGCCAGCAGCTATAGCGGGACCTACAAGCAGTACTTC. Combining the CDR3 with reference TRBV5-1 and TRBJ2-7 gives the whole variable domain KAGVTQTPRYLIKTRGQQVTLSCSPISGHRSVSWYQQTPGQGLQFLFEYFSETQRNKGNFPGRFSGRQFSNSRSEMNVSTLELGDSALYLCASSYSGTYKQYFGPGTRLTVT.

This chain uses TRBV19 with TRBJ2-7; D perhaps matches TRBD1 (6 bases). The CDR3 totals 13 residues. Trimming cost V 7 bases and J 2 bases, with 12 bases left between them. Germline V gene lookup returns CDR1 LNHDA and CDR2 SQIVND (reference sequence). CDR3 loop: CASKEPGAYEQYF. The CDR3, as DNA: TGTGCCAGTAAAGAACCAGGGGCCTACGAGCAGTACTTC.

The V gene is TRBV29-1, the J gene TRBJ1-2, with D possibly matching TRBD1 (6 bases). With 3 bases removed from V and 7 bases from J, the gap between germline ends came to 12 bases. This CDR3 has 12 residues. CDR1 and CDR2 (germline): SQVTM, ANQGSEA. The CDR3 DNA reads as TGCAGCGTTGAGGGAGGGGGGAGTGGCTACACCTTC. Amino acids: CSVEGGGSGYTF.

This clonotype was counted a few times. This sequence joins TRBV15 and TRBJ2-7; D may be TRBD2 (6 bases). Germline values: CDR1 LNHNV, CDR2 YYDKDF (reference sequence). V was shortened by 5 bases and J by 4 bases, with 12 bases between the two germline ends. This CDR3 is 13 amino acids long. The CDR3 sequence: CATSAGLVYEQYF. CDR3 DNA: TGTGCCACCAGCGCGGGACTTGTATACGAGCAGTACTTC.

V usage is TRBV19 and J usage is TRBJ1-1, with D unresolved. CDR3 length: 14 residues. Germline loops: CDR1 LNHDA, CDR2 SQIVND (reference sequence). Trimming removed 3 bases at V and 2 bases at J, with 10 bases between. This chain's CDR3 is CASSIPGVNTEAFF. The CDR3 DNA is TGTGCCAGTAGTATCCCCGGGGTCAACACTGAAGCTTTCTTT. The variable domain in full, with the rest retrieved from reference TRBV19 and TRBJ1-1, is DGGITQSPKYLFRKEGQNVTLSCEQNLNHDAMYWYRQDPGQGLRLIYYSQIVNDFQKGDIAEGYSVSREKKESFPLTVTSAQKNPTAFYLCASSIPGVNTEAFFGQGTRLTVV.

This chain connects TRBV5-1 to TRBJ2-1, with a weak D call TRBD1 (7 bases). Germline V gene lookup returns CDR1 SGHRS and CDR2 YFSETQ. The CDR3 runs 15 residues. Trimming removed 1 base from V and 5 bases from J, with 13 bases in between. The CDR3 nucleotides read TGCGCCAGCAGCTTGTGTGCAGGGGGGAACAATGAGCAGTTCTTC. Its protein product is CASSLCAGGNNEQFF.

This clonotype was seen many times. The chain has TRBV3-1 and TRBJ2-7; D uncertain. Trimming stripped 3 bases from V and 5 bases from J, with 8 bases between. The CDR3 is 12 amino acids. CDR1 and CDR2 (germline): LGHDT, YNNKEL (reference sequence). CDR3 protein: CASSQTRNEQYF. Written as DNA, the CDR3 is TGTGCCAGCAGCCAGACCCGCAACGAGCAGTACTTC.